The present TCR beta chain was sequenced within a study of T cell responses to AZD1222 COVID-19 vaccine. Study-wide findings and caveats: Repertoire sampling happened only post peak T cell response.

Sequenced by immunoSEQ multiplex PCR; TCRdb stores in-frame clones only, minus some. The sample includes some 130,000 clones, 84% of them seen just once. V dropped 6 bases and J dropped 5; count of bases not matched to a gene: 6. The CDR3 length is 13 residues. With regard to this clone: What it recognizes is unknown.

The rearrangement uses TRBV12-3 or TRBV12-4 and TRBJ1-1; 7 bases are a match to TRBD1. This sample comprised peripheral blood, obtained on day 0 of AZD1222 vaccination. This receptor was obtained from an adult in good health. Here the CDR3 reads CASSGYRGTEAFF. CDR3 sequence (DNA): TGTGCCAGCAGCGGATACAGGGGAACTGAAGCTTTCTTT.